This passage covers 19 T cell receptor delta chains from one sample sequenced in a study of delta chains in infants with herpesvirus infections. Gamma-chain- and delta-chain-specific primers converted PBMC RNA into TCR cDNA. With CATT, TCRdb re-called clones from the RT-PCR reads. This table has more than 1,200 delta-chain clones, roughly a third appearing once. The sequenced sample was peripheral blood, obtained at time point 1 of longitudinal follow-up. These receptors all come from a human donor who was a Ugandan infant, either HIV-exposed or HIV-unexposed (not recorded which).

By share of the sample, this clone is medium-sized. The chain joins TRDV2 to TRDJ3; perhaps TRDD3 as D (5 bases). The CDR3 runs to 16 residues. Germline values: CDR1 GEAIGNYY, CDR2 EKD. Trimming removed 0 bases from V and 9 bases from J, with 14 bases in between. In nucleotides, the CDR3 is TGTGCCTGTGACACCGTAGGGGGCCTCTCCACCCGACAGATGTTTTTC. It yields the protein CACDTVGGLSTRQMFF.

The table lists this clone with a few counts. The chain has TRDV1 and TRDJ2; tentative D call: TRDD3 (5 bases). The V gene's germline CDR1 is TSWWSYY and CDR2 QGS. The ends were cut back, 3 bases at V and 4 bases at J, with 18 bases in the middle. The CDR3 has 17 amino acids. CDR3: CALGDGEGLRGTAQLFF. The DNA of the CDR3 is TGTGCTCTTGGGGATGGGGAGGGACTTCGTGGGACAGCACAACTCTTCTTT.

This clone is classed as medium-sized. The CDR3 sequence: CALGELNKEALRTGGYHTDKLIF. The CDR3 DNA is TGTGCTCTTGGGGAACTAAACAAGGAGGCCCTCCGTACTGGGGGCTACCACACCGATAAACTCATCTTT. The chain carries TRDV1 and TRDJ1, with 8 bases fitting TRDD3. CDR3 length: 23 amino acids. From germline, CDR1 is TSWWSYY and CDR2 QGS. After removal of 0 bases from V and 0 bases from J, the junction contained 24 bases not matched to a gene.

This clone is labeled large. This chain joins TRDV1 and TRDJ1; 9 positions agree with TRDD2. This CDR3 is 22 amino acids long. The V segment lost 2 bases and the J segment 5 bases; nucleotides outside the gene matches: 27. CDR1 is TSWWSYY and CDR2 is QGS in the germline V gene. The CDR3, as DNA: TGTGCTCTTGGGGAAGCCCCCTTCCTACTTTCTGGGGGCTTTAAAGGCGGTGATAAACTCATCTTT. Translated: CALGEAPFLLSGGFKGGDKLIF.

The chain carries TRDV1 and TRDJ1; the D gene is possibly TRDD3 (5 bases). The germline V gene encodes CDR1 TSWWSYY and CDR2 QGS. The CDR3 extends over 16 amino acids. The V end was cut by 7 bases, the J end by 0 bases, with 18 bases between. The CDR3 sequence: CALEASTRINTDKLIF. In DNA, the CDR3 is TGTGCTCTTGAGGCCTCTACGAGGATAAACACCGATAAACTCATCTTT.

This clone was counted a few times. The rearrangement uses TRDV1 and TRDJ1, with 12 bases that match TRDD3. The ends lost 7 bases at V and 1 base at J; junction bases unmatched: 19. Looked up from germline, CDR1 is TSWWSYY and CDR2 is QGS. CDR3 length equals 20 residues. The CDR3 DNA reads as TGTGCTCTTGTGTCCCCTTCCGTACTGGGGGATACTATAGTCACCGATAAACTCATCTTT. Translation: CALVSPSVLGDTIVTDKLIF.

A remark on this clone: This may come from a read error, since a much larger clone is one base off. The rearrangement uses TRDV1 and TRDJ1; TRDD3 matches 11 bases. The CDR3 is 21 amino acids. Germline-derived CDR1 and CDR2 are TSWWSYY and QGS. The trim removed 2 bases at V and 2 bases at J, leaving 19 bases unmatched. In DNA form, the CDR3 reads TGTGCTCTTGGGGAAGGTCCCCCGTACTGGGGGATATGCGACGGAACCGATAAACTCATCTTT. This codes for CALGEGPPYWGICDGTDKLIF.

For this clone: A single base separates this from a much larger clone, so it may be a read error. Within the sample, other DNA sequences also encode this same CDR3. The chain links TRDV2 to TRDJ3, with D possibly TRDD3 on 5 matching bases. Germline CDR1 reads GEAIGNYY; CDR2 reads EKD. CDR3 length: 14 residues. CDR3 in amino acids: CACDILGDTRQMFF. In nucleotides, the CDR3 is TGTGCCTGTGACATACTCGGGGACACCCGACAGATGTTTTTT.

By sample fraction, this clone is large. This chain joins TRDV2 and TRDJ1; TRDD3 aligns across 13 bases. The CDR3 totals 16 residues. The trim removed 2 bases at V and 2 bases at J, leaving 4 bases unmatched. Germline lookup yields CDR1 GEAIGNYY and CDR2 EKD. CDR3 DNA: TGTGCCTGTGACATACTGGGGGATACGAGGACCGATAAACTCATCTTT. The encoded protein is CACDILGDTRTDKLIF.

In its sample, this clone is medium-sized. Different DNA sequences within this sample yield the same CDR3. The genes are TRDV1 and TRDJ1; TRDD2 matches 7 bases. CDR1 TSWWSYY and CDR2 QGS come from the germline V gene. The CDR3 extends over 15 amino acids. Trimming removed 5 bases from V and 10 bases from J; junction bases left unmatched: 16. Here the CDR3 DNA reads TGTGCTCTTGGGCCCGGAGCCTTCCTGCCTTCCGGACTCATCTTT. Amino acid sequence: CALGPGAFLPSGLIF.

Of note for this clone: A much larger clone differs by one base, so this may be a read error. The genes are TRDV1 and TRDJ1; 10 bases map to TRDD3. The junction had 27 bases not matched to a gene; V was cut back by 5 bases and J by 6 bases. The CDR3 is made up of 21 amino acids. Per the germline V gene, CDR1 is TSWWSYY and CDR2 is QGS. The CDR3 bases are TGTGCTCTTGGGACCCGGTCTTCTTGGGTACTGGGGGATTCTCGGACCAATAAACTCATCTTT. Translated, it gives CALGTRSSWVLGDSRTNKLIF.

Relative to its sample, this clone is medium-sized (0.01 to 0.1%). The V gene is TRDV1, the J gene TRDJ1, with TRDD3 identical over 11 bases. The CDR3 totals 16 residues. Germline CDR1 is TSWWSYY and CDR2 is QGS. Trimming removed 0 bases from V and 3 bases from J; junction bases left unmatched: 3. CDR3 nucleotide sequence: TGTGCTCTTGGGGAACTGCTGGGGGATACTTCCGATAAACTCATCTTT. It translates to CALGELLGDTSDKLIF.

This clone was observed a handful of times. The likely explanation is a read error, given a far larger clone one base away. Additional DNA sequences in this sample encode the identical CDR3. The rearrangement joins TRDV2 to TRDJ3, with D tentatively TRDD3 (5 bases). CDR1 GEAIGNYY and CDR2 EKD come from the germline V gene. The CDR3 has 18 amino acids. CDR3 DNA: TGTGCTTGTGACACCTGGGCTCCCTACTCCTGGGACACCCGACAGATGTTTTTC. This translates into CACDTWAPYSWDTRQMFF.

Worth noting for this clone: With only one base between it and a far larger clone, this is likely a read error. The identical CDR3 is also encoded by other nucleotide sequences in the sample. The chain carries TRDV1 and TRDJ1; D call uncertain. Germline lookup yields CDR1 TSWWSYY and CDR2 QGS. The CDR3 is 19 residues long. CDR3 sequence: CALGESSNFKAFYTDKLIF. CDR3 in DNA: TGTGCTCTTGGGGAAAGTTCTAACTTCAAAGCCTTTTACACTGATAAACTCATCTTT.

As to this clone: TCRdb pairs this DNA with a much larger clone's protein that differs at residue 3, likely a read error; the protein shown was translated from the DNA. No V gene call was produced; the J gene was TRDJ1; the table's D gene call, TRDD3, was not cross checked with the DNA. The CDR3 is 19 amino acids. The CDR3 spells CARGELGGWGPPYTDKLIF. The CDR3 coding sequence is TGTGCTCGTGGGGAACTCGGGGGCTGGGGGCCCCCGTACACCGATAAACTCATCTTT.

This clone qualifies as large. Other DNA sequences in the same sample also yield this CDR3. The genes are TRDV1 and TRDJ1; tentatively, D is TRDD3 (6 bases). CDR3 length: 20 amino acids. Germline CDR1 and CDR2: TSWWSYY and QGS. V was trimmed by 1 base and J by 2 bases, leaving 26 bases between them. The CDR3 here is CALGERCLEGGGPRTDKLIF. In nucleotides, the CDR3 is TGTGCTCTTGGGGAACGGTGCCTAGAGGGAGGGGGACCGCGGACCGATAAACTCATCTTT.

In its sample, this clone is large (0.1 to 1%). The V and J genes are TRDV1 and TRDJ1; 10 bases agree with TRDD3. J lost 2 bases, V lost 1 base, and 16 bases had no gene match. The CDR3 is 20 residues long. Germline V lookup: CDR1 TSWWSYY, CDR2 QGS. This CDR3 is CALGEPLGSYVGDTTDKLIF. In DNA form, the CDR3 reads TGTGCTCTTGGGGAACCCCTGGGATCATACGTGGGGGATACAACCGATAAACTCATCTTT.

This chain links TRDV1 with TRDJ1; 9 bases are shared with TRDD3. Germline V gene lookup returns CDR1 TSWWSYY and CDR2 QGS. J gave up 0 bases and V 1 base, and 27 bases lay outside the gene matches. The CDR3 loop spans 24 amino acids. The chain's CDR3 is CALGEPVFGIRGIPRETYTDKLIF. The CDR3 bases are TGTGCTCTTGGGGAACCCGTTTTCGGAATTCGGGGGATACCCCGGGAGACTTACACCGATAAACTCATCTTT.

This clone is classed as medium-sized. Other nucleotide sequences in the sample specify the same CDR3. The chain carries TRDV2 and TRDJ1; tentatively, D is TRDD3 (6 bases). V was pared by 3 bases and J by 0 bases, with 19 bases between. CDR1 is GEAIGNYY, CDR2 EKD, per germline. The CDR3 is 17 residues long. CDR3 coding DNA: TGTGCCTGTGACCCTTTTTGCCGGGGATCGTACACCGATAAACTCATCTTT. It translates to CACDPFCRGSYTDKLIF.